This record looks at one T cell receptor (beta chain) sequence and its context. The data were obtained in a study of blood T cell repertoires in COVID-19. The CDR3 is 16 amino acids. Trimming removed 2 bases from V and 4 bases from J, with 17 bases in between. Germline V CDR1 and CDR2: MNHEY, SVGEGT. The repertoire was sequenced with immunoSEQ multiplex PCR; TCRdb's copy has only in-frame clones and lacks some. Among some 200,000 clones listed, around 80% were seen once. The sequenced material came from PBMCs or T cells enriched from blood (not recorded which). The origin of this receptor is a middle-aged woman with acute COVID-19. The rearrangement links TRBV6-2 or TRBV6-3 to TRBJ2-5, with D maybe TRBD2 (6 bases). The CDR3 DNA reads TGTGCCAGCAGTTACGGAGCTCGGAGTAGCGGAGAGACCCAGTACTTC. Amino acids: CASSYGARSSGETQYF.